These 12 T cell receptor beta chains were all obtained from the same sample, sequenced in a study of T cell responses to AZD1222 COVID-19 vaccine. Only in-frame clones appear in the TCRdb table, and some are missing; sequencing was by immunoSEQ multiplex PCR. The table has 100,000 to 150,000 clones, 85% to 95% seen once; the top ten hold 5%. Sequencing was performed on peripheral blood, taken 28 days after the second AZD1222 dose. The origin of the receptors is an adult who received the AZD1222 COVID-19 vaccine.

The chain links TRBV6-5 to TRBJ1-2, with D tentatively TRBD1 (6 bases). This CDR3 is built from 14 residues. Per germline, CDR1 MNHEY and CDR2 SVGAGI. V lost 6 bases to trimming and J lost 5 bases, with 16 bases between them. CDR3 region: CASSQLGQSYGYTF. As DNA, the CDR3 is TGTGCCAGCAGCCAACTCGGACAGAGTTATGGCTACACCTTC.

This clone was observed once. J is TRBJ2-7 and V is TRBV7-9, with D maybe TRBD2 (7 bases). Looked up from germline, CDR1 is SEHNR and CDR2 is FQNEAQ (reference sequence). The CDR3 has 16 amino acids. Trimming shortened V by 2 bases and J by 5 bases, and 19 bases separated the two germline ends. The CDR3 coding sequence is TGTGCCAGCAGCTTATGGGGGCGGGAGAAGGACCACGAGCAGTACTTC. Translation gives CASSLWGREKDHEQYF.

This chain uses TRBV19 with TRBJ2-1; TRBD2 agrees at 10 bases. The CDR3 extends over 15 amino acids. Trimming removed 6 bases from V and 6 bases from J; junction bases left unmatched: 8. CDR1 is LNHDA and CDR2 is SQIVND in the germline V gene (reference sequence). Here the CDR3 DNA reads TGTGCCAGTAGAGGGGCGAGCGGGAGGGCCAATGAGCAGTTCTTC. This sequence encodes CASRGASGRANEQFF. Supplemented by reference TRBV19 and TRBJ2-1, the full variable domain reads DGGITQSPKYLFRKEGQNVTLSCEQNLNHDAMYWYRQDPGQGLRLIYYSQIVNDFQKGDIAEGYSVSREKKESFPLTVTSAQKNPTAFYLCASRGASGRANEQFFGPGTRLTVL.

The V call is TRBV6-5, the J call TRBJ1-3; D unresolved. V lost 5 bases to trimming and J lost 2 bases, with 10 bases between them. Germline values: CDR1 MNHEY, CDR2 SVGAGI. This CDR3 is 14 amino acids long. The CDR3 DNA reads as TGTGCCAGCAGTCCCCCCGGGCCTGGAAACACCATATATTTT. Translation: CASSPPGPGNTIYF.

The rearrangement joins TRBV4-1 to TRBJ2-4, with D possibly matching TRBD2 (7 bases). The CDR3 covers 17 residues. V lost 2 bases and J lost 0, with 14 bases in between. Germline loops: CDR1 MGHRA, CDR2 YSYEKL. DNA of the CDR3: TGCGCCAGCAGCCAAATAGGGGGGGGACTAGCCAAAAACATTCAGTACTTC. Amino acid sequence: CASSQIGGGLAKNIQYF.

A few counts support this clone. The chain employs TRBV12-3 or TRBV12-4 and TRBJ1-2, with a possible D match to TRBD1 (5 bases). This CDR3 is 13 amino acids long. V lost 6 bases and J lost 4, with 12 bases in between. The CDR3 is CASSPGRSYGYTF. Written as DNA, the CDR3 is TGTGCCAGCAGCCCGGGGCGCAGCTATGGCTACACCTTC.

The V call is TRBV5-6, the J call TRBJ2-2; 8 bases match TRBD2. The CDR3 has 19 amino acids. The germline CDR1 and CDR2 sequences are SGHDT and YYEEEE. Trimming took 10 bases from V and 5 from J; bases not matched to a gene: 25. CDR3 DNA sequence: TGTGCCCCCCGCCTGGCTCGGGGGGGCTGGGGTAAGATGACCGGGGAGCTGTTTTTT. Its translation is CAPRLARGGWGKMTGELFF.

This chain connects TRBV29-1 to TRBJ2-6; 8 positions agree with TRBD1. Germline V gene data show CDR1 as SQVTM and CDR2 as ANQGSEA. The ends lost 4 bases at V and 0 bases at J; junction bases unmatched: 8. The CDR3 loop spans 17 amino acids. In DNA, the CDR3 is TGCAGCGTTGGGACAGGGACATTTGTCTCTGGGGCCAACGTCCTGACTTTC. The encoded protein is CSVGTGTFVSGANVLTF. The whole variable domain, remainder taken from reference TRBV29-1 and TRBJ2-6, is SAVISQKPSRDICQRGTSLTIQCQVDSQVTMMFWYRQQPGQSLTLIATANQGSEATYESGFVIDKFPISRPNLTFSTLTVSNMSPEDSSIYLCSVGTGTFVSGANVLTFGAGSRLTVL.

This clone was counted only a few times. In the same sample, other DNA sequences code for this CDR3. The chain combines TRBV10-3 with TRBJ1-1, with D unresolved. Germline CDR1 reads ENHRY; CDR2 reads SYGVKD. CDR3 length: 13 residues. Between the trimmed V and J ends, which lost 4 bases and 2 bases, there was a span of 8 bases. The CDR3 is CAISGGLNTEAFF. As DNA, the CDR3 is TGTGCCATCAGTGGTGGATTAAACACTGAAGCTTTCTTT.

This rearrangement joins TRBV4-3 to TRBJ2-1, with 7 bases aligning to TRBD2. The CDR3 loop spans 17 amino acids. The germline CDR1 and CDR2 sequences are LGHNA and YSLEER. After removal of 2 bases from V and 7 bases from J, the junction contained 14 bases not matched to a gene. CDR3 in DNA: TGCGCCAGCAGCCAACGTCCCGCGGGAGTCAAGGATAATGAGCAGTTCTTC. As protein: CASSQRPAGVKDNEQFF.

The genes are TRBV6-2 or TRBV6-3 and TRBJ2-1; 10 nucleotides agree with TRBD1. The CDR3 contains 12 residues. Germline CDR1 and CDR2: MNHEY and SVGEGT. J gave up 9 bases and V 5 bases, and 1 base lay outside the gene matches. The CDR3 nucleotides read TGTGCCAGCAGTAGGGACAGGGGTGAGCAGTTCTTC. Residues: CASSRDRGEQFF.

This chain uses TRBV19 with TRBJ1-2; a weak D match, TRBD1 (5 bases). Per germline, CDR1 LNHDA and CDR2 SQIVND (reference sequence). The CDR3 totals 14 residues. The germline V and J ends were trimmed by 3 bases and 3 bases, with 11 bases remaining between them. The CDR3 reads CASSMEQAYYGYTF. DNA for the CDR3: TGTGCCAGTAGTATGGAACAGGCATACTATGGCTACACCTTC.